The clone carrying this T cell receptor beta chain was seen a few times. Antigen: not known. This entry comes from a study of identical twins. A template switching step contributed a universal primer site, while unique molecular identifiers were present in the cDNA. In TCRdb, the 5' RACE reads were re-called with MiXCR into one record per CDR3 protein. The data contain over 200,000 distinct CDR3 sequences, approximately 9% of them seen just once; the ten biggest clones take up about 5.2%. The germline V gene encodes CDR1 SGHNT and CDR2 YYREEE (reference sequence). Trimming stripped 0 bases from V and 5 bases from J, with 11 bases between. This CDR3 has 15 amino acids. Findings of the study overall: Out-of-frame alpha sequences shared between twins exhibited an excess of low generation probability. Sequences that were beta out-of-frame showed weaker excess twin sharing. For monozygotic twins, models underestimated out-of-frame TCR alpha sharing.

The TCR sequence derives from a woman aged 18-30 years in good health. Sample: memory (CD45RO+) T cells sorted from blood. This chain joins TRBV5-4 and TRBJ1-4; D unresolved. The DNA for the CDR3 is TGTGCCAGCAGCTTGGACTCAGCTCGGAATGAAAAACTGTTTTTT. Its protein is CASSLDSARNEKLFF.